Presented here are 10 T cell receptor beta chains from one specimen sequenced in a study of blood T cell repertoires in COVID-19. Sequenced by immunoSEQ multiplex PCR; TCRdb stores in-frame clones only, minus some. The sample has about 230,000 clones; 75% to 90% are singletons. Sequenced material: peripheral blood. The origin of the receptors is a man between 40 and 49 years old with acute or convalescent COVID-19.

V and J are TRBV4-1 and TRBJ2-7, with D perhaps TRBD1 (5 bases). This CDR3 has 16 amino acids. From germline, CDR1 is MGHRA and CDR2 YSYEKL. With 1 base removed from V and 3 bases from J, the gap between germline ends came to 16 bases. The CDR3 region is CASSQVLRADVYEQYF. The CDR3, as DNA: TGCGCCAGCAGCCAAGTCCTCAGGGCGGATGTCTACGAGCAGTACTTC.

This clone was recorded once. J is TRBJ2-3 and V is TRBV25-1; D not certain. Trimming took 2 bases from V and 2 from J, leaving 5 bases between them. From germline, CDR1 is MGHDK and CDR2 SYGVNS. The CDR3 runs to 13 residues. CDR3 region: CASSEADTDTQYF. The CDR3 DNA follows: TGTGCCAGCAGTGAAGCAGACACAGATACGCAGTATTTT. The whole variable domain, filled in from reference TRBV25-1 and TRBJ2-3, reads EADIYQTPRYLVIGTGKKITLECSQTMGHDKMYWYQQDPGMELHLIHYSYGVNSTEKGDLSSESTVSRIRTEHFPLTLESARPSHTSQYLCASSEADTDTQYFGPGTRLTVL.

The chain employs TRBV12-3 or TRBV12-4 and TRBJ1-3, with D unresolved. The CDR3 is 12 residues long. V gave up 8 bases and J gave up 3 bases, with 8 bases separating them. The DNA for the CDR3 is TGTGCCAGCGGTAAACTTGGAAACACCATATATTTT. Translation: CASGKLGNTIYF.

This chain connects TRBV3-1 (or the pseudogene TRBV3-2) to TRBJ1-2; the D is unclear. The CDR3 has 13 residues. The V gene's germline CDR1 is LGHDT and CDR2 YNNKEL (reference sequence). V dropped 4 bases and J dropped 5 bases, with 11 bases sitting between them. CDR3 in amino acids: CASSRFGEYGYTF. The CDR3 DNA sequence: TGTGCCAGCAGCCGGTTTGGAGAATATGGCTACACCTTC.

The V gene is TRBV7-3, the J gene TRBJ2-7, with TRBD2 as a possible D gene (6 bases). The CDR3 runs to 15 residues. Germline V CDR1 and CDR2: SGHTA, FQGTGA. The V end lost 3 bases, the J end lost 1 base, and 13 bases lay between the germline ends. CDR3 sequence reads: CASSFNGGTSYEQYF. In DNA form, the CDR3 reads TGTGCCAGCAGCTTCAATGGCGGGACGTCCTACGAGCAGTACTTC.

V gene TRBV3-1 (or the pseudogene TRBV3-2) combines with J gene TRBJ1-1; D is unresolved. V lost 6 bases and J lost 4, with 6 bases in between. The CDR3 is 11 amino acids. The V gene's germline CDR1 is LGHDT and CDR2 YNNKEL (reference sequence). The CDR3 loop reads CASSSSTEAFF. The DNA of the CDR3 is TGTGCCAGCAGTAGCAGCACTGAAGCTTTCTTT.

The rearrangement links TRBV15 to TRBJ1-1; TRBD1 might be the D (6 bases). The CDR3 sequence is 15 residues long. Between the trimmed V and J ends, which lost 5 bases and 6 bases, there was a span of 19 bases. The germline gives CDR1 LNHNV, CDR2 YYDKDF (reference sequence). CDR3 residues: CATSPRRGGVAEAFF. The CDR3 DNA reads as TGTGCCACCAGCCCTCGAAGGGGGGGAGTAGCTGAAGCTTTCTTT.

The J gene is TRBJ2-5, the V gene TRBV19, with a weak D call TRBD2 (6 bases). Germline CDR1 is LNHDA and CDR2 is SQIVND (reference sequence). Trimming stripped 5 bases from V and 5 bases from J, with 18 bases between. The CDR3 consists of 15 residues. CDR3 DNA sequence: TGTGCCAGTAGTTTGGGCGGGATCCAAAGGGAGACCCAGTACTTC. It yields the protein CASSLGGIQRETQYF.

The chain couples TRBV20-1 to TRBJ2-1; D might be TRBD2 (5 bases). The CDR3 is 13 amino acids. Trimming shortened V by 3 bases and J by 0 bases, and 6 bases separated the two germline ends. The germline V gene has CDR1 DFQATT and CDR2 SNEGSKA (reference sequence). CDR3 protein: CSASGSSYNEQFF. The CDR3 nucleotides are TGCAGTGCTAGTGGGAGCTCCTACAATGAGCAGTTCTTC.

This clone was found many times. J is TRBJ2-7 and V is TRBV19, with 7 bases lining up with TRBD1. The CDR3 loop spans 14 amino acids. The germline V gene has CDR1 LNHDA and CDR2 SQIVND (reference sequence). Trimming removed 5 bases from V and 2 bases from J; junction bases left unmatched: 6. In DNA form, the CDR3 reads TGTGCCAGTAGTGCCGGGACAGACACCTACGAGCAGTACTTC. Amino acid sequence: CASSAGTDTYEQYF.